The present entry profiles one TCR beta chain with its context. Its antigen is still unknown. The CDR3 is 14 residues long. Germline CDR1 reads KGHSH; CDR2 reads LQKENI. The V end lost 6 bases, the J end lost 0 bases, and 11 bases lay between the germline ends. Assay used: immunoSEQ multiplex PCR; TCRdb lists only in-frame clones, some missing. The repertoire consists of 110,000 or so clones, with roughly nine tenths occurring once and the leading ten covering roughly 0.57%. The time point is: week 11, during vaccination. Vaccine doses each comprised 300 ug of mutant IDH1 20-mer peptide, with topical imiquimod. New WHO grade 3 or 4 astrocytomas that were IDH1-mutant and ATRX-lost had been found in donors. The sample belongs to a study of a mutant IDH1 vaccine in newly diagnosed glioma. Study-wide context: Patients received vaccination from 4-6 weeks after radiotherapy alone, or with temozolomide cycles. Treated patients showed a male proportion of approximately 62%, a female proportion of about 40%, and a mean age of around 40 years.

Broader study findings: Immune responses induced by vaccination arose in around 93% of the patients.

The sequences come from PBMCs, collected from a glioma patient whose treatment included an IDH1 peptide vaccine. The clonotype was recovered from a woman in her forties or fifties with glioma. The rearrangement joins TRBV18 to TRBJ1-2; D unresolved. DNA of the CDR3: TGTGCCAGCTCGCCCGACGGTCCTAACTATGGCTACACCTTC. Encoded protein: CASSPDGPNYGYTF.